The clone carrying this T cell receptor beta chain came up a few times. Its antigen is not identified. The sample originates from a study of T cell repertoires in cytomegalovirus infection. Study details: CMV epitopes used comprised recently identified HLA-C-restricted ones and well-studied HLA-B-restricted ones. Shared public TCR beta signatures pointed to both CMV infection and a matching HLA type. Notes on the study in general: In two of eight donors, the top clonotype was HLA-C-restricted CMV-specific. Cumulative public TCR beta family frequency identified CMV carriers with the relevant HLA.

TCRdb reprocessed the reads with MiXCR, giving one entry per CDR3 protein. In the table there are fewer than 900,000 distinct CDR3 sequences, 25% to 30% of which are singletons. This TCR derives from a human donor in good health (CMV status not recorded). Some clones in this sample may be carry-over from other donors' samples. The source was cultured CD8+ T cells from PBMCs, collected from culture after CMV antigen stimulation.

CDR3 sequence (DNA): TGTGCCAGCAGTCAACGTCGGGACATCTACTCTGGAAACACCATATATTTT. It is translated as CASSQRRDIYSGNTIYF. V gene TRBV6-2 or TRBV6-3 combines with J gene TRBJ1-3, with TRBD1 as a possible D gene (6 bases). Germline CDR1 is MNHEY and CDR2 is SVGEGT. V was shortened by 5 bases and J by 0 bases, with 17 bases between the two germline ends. The CDR3 extends over 17 amino acids.